The present TCR beta chain was sequenced within a study of coeliac disease (dated by TCRdb to 2022 to 2024). Regarding the study in general: Each coeliac patient fell into one of three classes: newly diagnosed active disease, refractory coeliac disease type I, or disease kept under control by a gluten-free diet. Next-generation sequencing of rearranged TRB and TRG CDR3 regions was applied to small intestinal lymphocyte fractions from coeliac and non-coeliac patients. The study set out to describe the TR repertoires of small intestinal T cells in active coeliac disease, refractory type I coeliac disease, and coeliac disease treated with a gluten-free diet. High-resolution HLA typing was unavailable, so biased TRBV7-2 usage was queried as a proof of principle. A patient counted as having refractory coeliac disease type I if there was no response to a gluten-free diet for over 12 months and the intraepithelial cells were immunophenotypically normal. The full study included around 30 patients: some 22 with serologically confirmed coeliac disease and 8 controls with non-small intestinal disorders. TRB sequencing was successfully performed on samples from around 29 subjects, among which 20 to 25 paired bulk unsorted intraepithelial and lamina propria cell samples were included. Beyond this particular receptor, the publication reports: For the most part, TRB repertoires were private, with most amino acid sequences found in only one sample, and V-gene usage showed no significant difference across disease groups. The authors judged the approach to be unsuitable for unbiased detection of gliadin-specific T cells, because gliadin-specific T cells are scarce and rarely shared between patients. Compared with controls, active coeliac intraepithelial and lamina propria samples had TRB and TRG repertoires of lower clonality, which suggests that diverse T cells were recruited. Separating intraepithelial cells from lamina propria cells did not give high-purity fractions, so cross-contamination between the two compartments may have occurred.

CDR1 is given as SNHLY and CDR2 as FYNNEI, both from the germline V gene. Trimming removed 3 bases from V and 6 bases from J, leaving 14 bases between the germline ends. The CDR3 has 14 amino acids, counting the end cysteine and phenylalanine. The DNA shown is the 42-base CDR3, in frame from base 1. Cells were frozen in aliquots of some 500,000 in DMSO/FBS in liquid nitrogen, and a single aliquot from each fraction was used for sequencing. Every one of the 30 patients in the study had endoscopy and a small intestinal biopsy. Intraepithelial cells were released by stirring biopsies for one hour at 37°C in RPMI containing EGTA, MgCl2 and 1% FBS. The Qiagen DNeasy blood extraction kit was used to extract genomic DNA from the frozen unsorted cell fractions. Library preparation used the immunoSEQ multiplex PCR assay. The TR loci underwent multiplexed PCR amplification, with J gene segments targeted by reverse primers and V gene segments targeted by forward primers. Amplified CDR3 regions were sequenced on the Illumina HiSeq System. The authors processed their data as follows. Closely related reads were merged with a nearest-neighbour algorithm so that PCR and sequencing errors were removed and data were collapsed into unique sequences. Two measures summarised the repertoires: clonality, and T cell density, defined as TR molecules per amount of genomic DNA input. CDR3 amino acid sequences present in at least 80% of unsorted samples were defined as public TRs and were then tested for differential abundance between coeliac and control samples. Differences in clonality and density between disease groups were tested by Kruskal-Wallis tests, followed by Dunn post-tests. What TCRdb holds here is the immuneACCESS table cut down to in-frame rearrangements. Part of the clones is not present; checked against another copy, under half of the missing clones reflect an unresolved V gene, and the others are unexplained. The V and J calls and clone size come from that table; D and trimming were worked out from the DNA. The sample records around 8,400 clones, 45% to 60% of which are singletons. The ten biggest clones cover around 10% of the sample.

A word on this clone: The antigen it recognizes is unknown. Base qualities are not at hand, and no much larger clone is one base apart.

This chain joins TRBV2 to TRBJ1-1, with TRBD1 as a weak D call on 6 bases. Sequencing input: intraepithelial lymphocytes from the gut. The cell subset or site tag for this specimen amounts to: intraepithelial cell (IEC) fraction of small intestinal biopsy. This receptor was identified in a woman in her sixties with celiac disease. CDR3 sequence: CASSDRDIRPEAFF. The nucleotide sequence reads as follows: TGTGCCAGCAGTGATCGGGACATAAGGCCTGAAGCTTTCTTT.